This T cell receptor beta chain derives from a study of naive and memory T cell subsets. The CDR3 spans 13 residues. V was shortened by 6 bases and J by 6 bases, with 12 bases between the two germline ends. The beta constant-region primer was an equimolar mix of two oligonucleotides covering TRBC1 and TRBC2. Ligated cDNA was amplified by four rounds of PCR with nested alpha and beta constant-region primers and SP2. Using its own MiXCR run on the UMI-ligation and nested PCR reads, TCRdb lists one record per CDR3 protein. The sample lists 8,500 to 10,000 distinct CDR3 sequences, around 5.6% seen once, with roughly 52% in the top ten. This clonotype was counted between two and nine times.

The sequenced sample consisted of CD4+ TEMRA cells from blood. Subset defined: effector memory re-expressing CD45RA, CD45RA+ CD27-. This sequence originates from a human donor in good health. This chain uses TRBV12-3 or TRBV12-4 with TRBJ2-1; possibly TRBD1 or TRBD2 for D (5 bases each). CDR3 bases: TGTGCCAGCAGCCAGTCCGGGGCCAATGAGCAGTTCTTC. It codes for CASSQSGANEQFF.